This entry lists 5 T cell receptor beta chains sequenced from one sample in a study of cytomegalovirus exposure and HLA in healthy donors. Primers included in the PCR were 60 Vbeta and 13 Jbeta primers. TCRdb's copy holds only in-frame clones and misses some; the assay was immunoSEQ multiplex PCR. The table records about 110,000 clones, less than 80% of them present only once. The sample was PBMCs. The receptors derive from a man between 60 and 75 years old in good health and CMV-seronegative.

The V gene is TRBV6-6, the J gene TRBJ2-5; D is unresolved. The germline V gene encodes CDR1 MNHNY and CDR2 SVGAGI (reference sequence). There are 13 residues in the CDR3. Trimming stripped 0 bases from V and 7 bases from J, with 9 bases between. The CDR3, as DNA: TGTGCCAGCAGTTACTCGAGTGGAGTGACCCAGTACTTC. It translates to CASSYSSGVTQYF.

This clone was observed a handful of times. This chain uses TRBV7-5 with TRBJ2-1; TRBD2 is the table's D call and was not checked against the DNA. TRBV7-5 is assigned pseudogene status. The CDR3 runs to 13 residues. CDR3 nucleotide sequence: TGTGCCAGCAGCCCGGGGTCGTACAATGAGCAGTTCTTC. As protein: CASSPGSYNEQFF.

The V gene is TRBV9, the J gene TRBJ2-5, with 8 bases that match TRBD2. Germline assignment: CDR1 SGDLS and CDR2 YYNGEE. The CDR3 contains 16 residues. V gave up 0 bases and J gave up 1 base; unmatched junction bases: 5. The CDR3 DNA reads as TGTGCCAGCAGCGTAGCCCCAGCGGGGGTCCAAGAGACCCAGTACTTC. Its protein is CASSVAPAGVQETQYF. Drawing the rest from reference TRBV9 and TRBJ2-5, the complete variable domain is DSGVTQTPKHLITATGQRVTLRCSPRSGDLSVYWYQQSLDQGLQFLIQYYNGEERAKGNILERFSAQQFPDLHSELNLSSLELGDSALYFCASSVAPAGVQETQYFGPGTRLLVL.

The chain has TRBV7-8 and TRBJ2-1; D is perhaps TRBD2 (5 bases). The germline CDR1 and CDR2 sequences are SGHVS and FQNEAQ. V dropped 2 bases and J dropped 0 bases, with 14 bases sitting between them. CDR3 length: 17 residues. The CDR3 DNA reads TGTGCCAGCAGCTTACCAGCGGAGGTACTCTCCTACAATGAGCAGTTCTTC. This gives the protein CASSLPAEVLSYNEQFF.

The V gene is TRBV7-3, the J gene TRBJ2-7; D is perhaps TRBD1 (5 bases). The CDR3 contains 13 residues. Trimming left V 2 bases short and J 0 bases short, with 5 bases between. Germline V gives CDR1 SGHTA, CDR2 FQGTGA. CDR3 loop: CASSLDSSYEQYF. In DNA form, the CDR3 reads TGTGCCAGCAGCTTAGACAGCTCCTACGAGCAGTACTTC.